Given below is one TCR beta chain in context. The antigen remains unidentified. The CDR3 is 16 amino acids. Between the trimmed V and J ends, which lost 1 base and 7 bases, there was a span of 22 bases. From germline, CDR1 is GTSNPN and CDR2 SVGIG (reference sequence). The data derive from a study of cytomegalovirus exposure and HLA in healthy donors. Study observations and caveats: Because they were indistinguishable, some V segments, including TRBV6-2 and TRBV6-3, were excluded.

The primer mix had 60 Vbeta and 13 Jbeta primers. The assay was immunoSEQ multiplex PCR, and TCRdb's table has in-frame clones only and misses some. The top ten clones hold 5% to 8% of a sample with over 110,000 clones, roughly 74% of them seen once. Sequenced input: PBMCs. The genes are TRBV30 and TRBJ1-2, with D perhaps TRBD1 (5 bases). The receptor was derived from a woman aged 40 to 50 in good health and CMV-seropositive. CDR3 DNA: TGTGCCTGGAGTGACCCTTGGTGGGCAGGGAAGCCTGGCTACACCTTC. Protein sequence: CAWSDPWWAGKPGYTF.